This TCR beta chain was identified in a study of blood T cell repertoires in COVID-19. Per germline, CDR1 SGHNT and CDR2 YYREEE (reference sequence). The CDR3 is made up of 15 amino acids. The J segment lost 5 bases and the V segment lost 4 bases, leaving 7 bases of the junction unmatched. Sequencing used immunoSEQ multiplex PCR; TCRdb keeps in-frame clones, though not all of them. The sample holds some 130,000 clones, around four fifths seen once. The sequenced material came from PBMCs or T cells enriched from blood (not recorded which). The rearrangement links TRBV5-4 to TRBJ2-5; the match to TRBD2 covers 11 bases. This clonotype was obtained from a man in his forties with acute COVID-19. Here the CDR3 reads CASSGRLAGGETQYF. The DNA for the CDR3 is TGTGCCAGCAGCGGGAGGCTAGCGGGGGGTGAGACCCAGTACTTC. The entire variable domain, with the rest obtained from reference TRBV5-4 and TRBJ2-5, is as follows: ETGVTQSPTHLIKTRGQQVTLRCSSQSGHNTVSWYQQALGQGPQFIFQYYREEENGRGNFPPRFSGLQFPNYSSELNVNALELDDSALYLCASSGRLAGGETQYFGPGTRLLVL.